This is a list of T cell receptor beta chains from one sample in a study of cytomegalovirus exposure and HLA in healthy donors. Data came from immunoSEQ multiplex PCR; TCRdb stores just in-frame clones and leaves some out. This repertoire includes roughly 110,000 clones. Sequenced material: PBMCs. These receptors all stem from a man aged 40-49 years in good health and CMV-seropositive. CDR3s include the opening cysteine and the closing phenylalanine or tryptophan. A D gene is named only where the DNA matches it firmly. Clone size is not always given. Where it is, it says once, few, many or a class for expanded clones.

abundance,v_gene,j_gene,d_gene,CDR3aa,CDR3nt
NA,TRBV4-3,TRBJ2-1,TRBD2,CASSQGGSGNFGEQFF,TGCGCCAGCAGCCAAGGTGGTAGCGGGAATTTCGGTGAGCAGTTCTTC
NA,TRBV7-6,TRBJ2-1,TRBD1,CASSLGTGLNEQFF,TGTGCCAGCAGCTTAGGGACAGGTCTCAATGAGCAGTTCTTC
NA,TRBV28,TRBJ2-7,NA,CASQRQDSYEQYF,TGTGCCTCCCAGCGGCAGGACTCCTACGAGCAGTACTTC
NA,TRBV20-1,TRBJ2-3,NA,CSALIQDTQYF,TGCAGTGCTTTGATCCAGGATACGCAGTATTTT
NA,TRBV28,TRBJ2-7,TRBD2,CASSPGLAGGPAEQYF,TGTGCCAGCAGCCCGGGACTAGCGGGAGGGCCCGCCGAGCAGTACTTC
NA,TRBV6-1,TRBJ2-2,NA,CASSEAPRQGQLFF,TGTGCCAGCAGTGAAGCGCCACGGCAGGGGCAGCTGTTTTTT
NA,TRBV19,TRBJ2-7,TRBD2,CASSPWTSGSTYEQYF,TGTGCCAGTAGTCCGTGGACTAGCGGGAGCACCTACGAGCAGTACTTC
NA,TRBV5-1,TRBJ1-2,TRBD1,CASSLSGTANYGYTF,TGCGCCAGCAGCTTGTCCGGGACAGCTAACTATGGCTACACCTTC
NA,TRBV5-1,TRBJ2-7,TRBD2,CASGPLAGSSYEQYF,TGCGCCAGCGGGCCGTTAGCGGGAAGCTCCTACGAGCAGTACTTC
NA,TRBV29-1,TRBJ2-7,NA,CSAGGLASSNEQYF,TGCAGCGCCGGAGGGTTAGCGTCGTCCAACGAGCAGTACTTC
NA,TRBV7-9,TRBJ1-2,TRBD1,CASSLRTGERRNYGYTF,TGTGCCAGCAGCCTTCGGACAGGCGAGCGGAGGAACTATGGCTACACCTTC
NA,TRBV30,TRBJ2-5,TRBD1,CAWTSTGTGQETQYF,TGTGCCTGGACTTCCACCGGGACAGGACAAGAGACCCAGTACTTC
NA,TRBV5-6,TRBJ2-4,TRBD1,CASSEPGQGKNIQYF,TGTGCCAGCAGCGAACCGGGACAGGGGAAAAACATTCAGTACTTC
NA,TRBV6-5,TRBJ1-1,NA,CASRYQGFTEAFF,TGTGCCAGCAGGTATCAGGGGTTCACTGAAGCTTTCTTT
NA,TRBV28,TRBJ2-5,TRBD1,CASSSGTAEFDQETQYF,TGTGCCAGCAGTTCCGGGACAGCCGAATTTGACCAAGAGACCCAGTACTTC
NA,TRBV30,TRBJ2-7,NA,CAWSGVGVEQYF,TGTGCCTGGAGTGGCGTCGGAGTGGAGCAGTACTTC
NA,TRBV7-9,TRBJ2-5,TRBD2,CASSISGWQETQYF,TGTGCCAGCAGCATTAGCGGGTGGCAAGAGACCCAGTACTTC
NA,TRBV28,TRBJ2-3,TRBD2,CASSSAGAPPDTQYF,TGTGCCAGCAGTTCAGCGGGAGCCCCCCCAGATACGCAGTATTTT
NA,TRBV7-9,TRBJ2-1,NA,CASSSLEGRDEQFF,TGTGCCAGCAGCTCCTTGGAGGGCCGCGATGAGCAGTTCTTC
NA,TRBV13,TRBJ2-7,TRBD1,CASSLGDRGKYEQYF,TGTGCCAGCAGCTTAGGGGACAGGGGTAAATACGAGCAGTACTTC
NA,TRBV7-9,TRBJ1-5,TRBD1,CASSLGTGPNQPQHF,TGTGCCAGCAGCTTAGGGACAGGCCCTAATCAGCCCCAGCATTTT
NA,TRBV29-1,TRBJ2-1,NA,CSVHENPGIPYNEQFF,TGCAGCGTCCACGAAAACCCGGGAATCCCCTACAATGAGCAGTTCTTC
NA,TRBV6-5,TRBJ2-5,NA,CASSYSNFLQETQYF,TGTGCCAGCAGTTACTCCAACTTTCTCCAAGAGACCCAGTACTTC
NA,TRBV7-9,TRBJ2-7,TRBD2,CASSGGGRYEQYF,TGTGCCAGCAGCGGCGGGGGGCGGTACGAGCAGTACTTC
NA,TRBV25-1,TRBJ2-2,TRBD1,CASSGQDRHNTGELFF,TGTGCCAGCAGCGGCCAGGACAGGCACAACACCGGGGAGCTGTTTTTT
NA,TRBV7-3,TRBJ2-1,NA,CASSLNRLDNEQFF,TGTGCCAGCAGCTTAAATAGACTTGACAATGAGCAGTTCTTC
NA,TRBV14,TRBJ2-7,NA,CASSRIDRSSYEQYF,TGTGCCAGCAGCCGAATTGACAGGTCTTCCTACGAGCAGTACTTC
NA,TRBV6-4,TRBJ1-2,TRBD1,CASSVDRGGNYGYTF,TGTGCCAGCAGTGTGGACAGGGGGGGGAACTATGGCTACACCTTC
NA,TRBV28,TRBJ2-7,TRBD2,CASSFLASGLYEQYF,TGTGCCAGCAGTTTCCTGGCTAGCGGGCTCTACGAGCAGTACTTC
NA,TRBV7-8,TRBJ1-2,NA,CASSSGYAGITGYTF,TGTGCCAGCAGCTCCGGTTATGCAGGGATAACTGGCTACACCTTC
medium-sized,TRBV6-6,TRBJ1-4,NA,CASSYLKGDNEKLFF,TGTGCCAGCAGTTACTTAAAAGGGGATAATGAAAAACTGTTTTTT
NA,TRBV4-2,TRBJ2-2,NA,CASSQARTSAGELFF,TGTGCCAGCAGCCAGGCCCGAACTAGTGCCGGGGAGCTGTTTTTT
NA,TRBV19,TRBJ2-7,TRBD2,CASDHGGTSDEQYF,TGTGCCAGCGACCACGGCGGGACTAGCGACGAGCAGTACTTC
NA,TRBV30,TRBJ1-1,NA,CAWRGDKNTEAFF,TGTGCCTGGAGGGGGGACAAGAACACTGAAGCTTTCTTT
NA,TRBV28,TRBJ1-1,NA,CASSLPRGFEAFF,TGTGCCAGCAGTCTACCCCGGGGATTTGAAGCTTTCTTT
NA,TRBV6-1,TRBJ1-1,NA,CASLLITGNTEAFF,TGTGCCAGCCTGCTTATAACAGGGAACACTGAAGCTTTCTTT
NA,TRBV4-3,TRBJ2-7,TRBD1,CASSQREPGQGAGEQYF,TGCGCCAGCAGCCAAAGGGAGCCAGGACAGGGGGCTGGCGAGCAGTACTTC
NA,TRBV4-3,TRBJ2-2,NA,CASSQDLILTNTGELFF,TGCGCCAGCAGCCAAGATCTGATACTCACTAACACCGGGGAGCTGTTTTTT
NA,TRBV28,TRBJ2-3,TRBD1,CASSLVGQHTDTQYF,TGTGCCAGCAGTTTAGTGGGACAGCACACAGATACGCAGTATTTT
NA,TRBV10-3,TRBJ2-1,TRBD2,CAISLPPGLAGHYNEQFF,TGTGCCATCAGTTTACCCCCGGGACTAGCGGGCCACTACAATGAGCAGTTCTTC
NA,TRBV7-9,TRBJ1-4,TRBD1,CASSWGQGSNEKLFF,TGTGCCAGCAGCTGGGGACAGGGAAGTAATGAAAAACTGTTTTTT
NA,TRBV4-3,TRBJ1-5,TRBD1,CASSPGTRGDQPQHF,TGCGCCAGCAGCCCCGGAACCAGGGGGGATCAGCCCCAGCATTTT
NA,TRBV5-4,TRBJ2-7,TRBD2,CASSLGLAGRGNEQYF,TGTGCCAGCAGCTTGGGTTTAGCGGGAAGGGGGAACGAGCAGTACTTC
NA,TRBV29-1,TRBJ2-2,TRBD1,CSVGSQQGAYGELFF,TGCAGCGTTGGGTCCCAACAGGGGGCGTACGGGGAGCTGTTTTTT
NA,TRBV19,TRBJ1-5,TRBD1,CASSFGNRGSRNQPQHF,TGTGCCAGTAGCTTTGGGAACAGGGGCAGTAGGAATCAGCCCCAGCATTTT
NA,TRBV5-6,TRBJ1-4,TRBD1,CASSKYSGTGIRGEKLFF,TGTGCCAGCAGCAAATACTCCGGGACAGGGATCAGAGGGGAAAAACTGTTTTTT